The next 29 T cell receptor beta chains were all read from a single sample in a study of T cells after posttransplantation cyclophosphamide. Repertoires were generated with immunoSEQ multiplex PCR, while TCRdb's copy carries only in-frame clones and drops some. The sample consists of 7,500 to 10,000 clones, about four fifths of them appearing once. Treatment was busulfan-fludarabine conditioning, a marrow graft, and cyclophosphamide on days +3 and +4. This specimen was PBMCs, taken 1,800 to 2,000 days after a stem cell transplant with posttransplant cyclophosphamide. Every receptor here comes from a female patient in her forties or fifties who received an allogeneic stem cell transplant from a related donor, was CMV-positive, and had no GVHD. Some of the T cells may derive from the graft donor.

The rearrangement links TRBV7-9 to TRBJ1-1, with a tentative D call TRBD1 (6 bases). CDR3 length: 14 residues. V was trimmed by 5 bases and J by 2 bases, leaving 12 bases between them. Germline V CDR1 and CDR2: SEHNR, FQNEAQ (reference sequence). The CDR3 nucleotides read TGTGCCAGCAGCCCCGCAGGGGATAACACTGAAGCTTTCTTT. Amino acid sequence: CASSPAGDNTEAFF.

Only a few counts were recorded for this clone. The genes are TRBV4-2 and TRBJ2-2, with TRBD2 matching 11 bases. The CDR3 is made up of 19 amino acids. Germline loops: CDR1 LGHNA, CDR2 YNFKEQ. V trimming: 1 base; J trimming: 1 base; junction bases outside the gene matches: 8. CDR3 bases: TGTGCCAGCAGCCAAGGTTCGTCTAGCGGGGGGCTGAACACCGGGGAGCTGTTTTTT. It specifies CASSQGSSSGGLNTGELFF.

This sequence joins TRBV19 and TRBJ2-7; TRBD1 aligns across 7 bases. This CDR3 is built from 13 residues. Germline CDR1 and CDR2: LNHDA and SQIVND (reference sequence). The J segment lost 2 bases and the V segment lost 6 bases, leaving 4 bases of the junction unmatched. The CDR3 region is CASRKGQTYEQYF. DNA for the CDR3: TGTGCCAGTAGAAAGGGACAGACCTACGAGCAGTACTTC.

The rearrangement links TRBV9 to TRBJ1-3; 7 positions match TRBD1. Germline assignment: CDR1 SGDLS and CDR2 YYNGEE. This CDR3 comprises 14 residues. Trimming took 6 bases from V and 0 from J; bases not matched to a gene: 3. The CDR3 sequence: CASKDRPSGNTIYF. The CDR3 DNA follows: TGTGCCAGCAAGGACAGGCCCTCTGGAAACACCATATATTTT. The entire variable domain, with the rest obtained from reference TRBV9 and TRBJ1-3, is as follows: DSGVTQTPKHLITATGQRVTLRCSPRSGDLSVYWYQQSLDQGLQFLIQYYNGEERAKGNILERFSAQQFPDLHSELNLSSLELGDSALYFCASKDRPSGNTIYFGEGSWLTVV.

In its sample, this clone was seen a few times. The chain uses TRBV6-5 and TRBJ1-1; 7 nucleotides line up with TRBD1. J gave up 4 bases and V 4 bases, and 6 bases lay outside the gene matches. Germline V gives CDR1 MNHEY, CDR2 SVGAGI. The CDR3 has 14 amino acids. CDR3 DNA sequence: TGTGCCAGCAGTTCGACAGGGCAGGGCACTGAAGCTTTCTTT. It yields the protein CASSSTGQGTEAFF.

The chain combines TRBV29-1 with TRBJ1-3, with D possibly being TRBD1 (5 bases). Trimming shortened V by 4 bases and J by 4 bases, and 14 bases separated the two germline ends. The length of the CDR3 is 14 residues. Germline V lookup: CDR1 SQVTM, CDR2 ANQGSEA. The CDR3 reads CSVVGATQGNTIYF. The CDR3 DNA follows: TGCAGCGTTGTTGGGGCTACCCAAGGAAACACCATATATTTT.

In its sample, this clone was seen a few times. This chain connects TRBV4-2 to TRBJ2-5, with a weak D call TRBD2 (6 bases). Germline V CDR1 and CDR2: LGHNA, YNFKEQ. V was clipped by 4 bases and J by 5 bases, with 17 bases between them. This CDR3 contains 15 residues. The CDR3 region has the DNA TGTGCCAGCAGCCCCAACGCGGGGTCAAGGGAGACCCAGTACTTC. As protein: CASSPNAGSRETQYF.

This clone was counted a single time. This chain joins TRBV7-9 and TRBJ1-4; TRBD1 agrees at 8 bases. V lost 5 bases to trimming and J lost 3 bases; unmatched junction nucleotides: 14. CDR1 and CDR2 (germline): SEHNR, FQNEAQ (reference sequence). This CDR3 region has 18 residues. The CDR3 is CASSLDRGHVESNEKLFF. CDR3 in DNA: TGTGCCAGCAGCCTAGACAGGGGACACGTAGAATCTAATGAAAAACTGTTTTTT.

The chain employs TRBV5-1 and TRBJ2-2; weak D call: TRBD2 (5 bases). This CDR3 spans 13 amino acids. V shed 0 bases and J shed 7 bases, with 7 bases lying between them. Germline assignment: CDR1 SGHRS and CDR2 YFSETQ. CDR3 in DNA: TGCGCCAGCAGCTTGGCCGAGGGCGGGGAGCTGTTTTTT. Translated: CASSLAEGGELFF.

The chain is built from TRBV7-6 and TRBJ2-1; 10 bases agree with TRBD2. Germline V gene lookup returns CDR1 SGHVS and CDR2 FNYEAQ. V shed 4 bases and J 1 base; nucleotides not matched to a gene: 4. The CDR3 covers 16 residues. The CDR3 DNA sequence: TGTGCCAGCAGCTCGCTAGCGGGGGTTTCCTACAATGAGCAGTTCTTC. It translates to CASSSLAGVSYNEQFF.

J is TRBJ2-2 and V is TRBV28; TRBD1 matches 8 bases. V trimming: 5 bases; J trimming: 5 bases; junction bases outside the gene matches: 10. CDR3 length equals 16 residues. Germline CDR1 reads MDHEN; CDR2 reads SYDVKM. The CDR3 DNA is TGTGCCAGCAGTAGAACCGGGACAGGTGTAACCGGGGAGCTGTTTTTT. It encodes CASSRTGTGVTGELFF.

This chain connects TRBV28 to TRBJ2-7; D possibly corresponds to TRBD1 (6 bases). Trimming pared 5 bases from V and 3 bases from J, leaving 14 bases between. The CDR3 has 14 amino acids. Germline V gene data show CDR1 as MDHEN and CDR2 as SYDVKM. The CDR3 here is CASSPPEQGYEQYF. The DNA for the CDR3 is TGTGCCAGCAGTCCCCCGGAACAGGGCTACGAGCAGTACTTC.

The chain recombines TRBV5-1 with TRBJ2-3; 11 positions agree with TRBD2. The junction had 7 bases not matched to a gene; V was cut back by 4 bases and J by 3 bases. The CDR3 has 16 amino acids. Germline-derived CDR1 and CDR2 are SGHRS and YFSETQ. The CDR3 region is CASSPTSGVVTDTQYF. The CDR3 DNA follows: TGCGCCAGCAGCCCGACTAGCGGGGTTGTGACAGATACGCAGTATTTT.

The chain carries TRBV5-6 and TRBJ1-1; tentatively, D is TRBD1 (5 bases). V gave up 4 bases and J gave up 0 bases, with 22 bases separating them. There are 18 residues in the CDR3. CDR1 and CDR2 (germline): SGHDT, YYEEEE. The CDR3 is CASSRLGLQHWLNTEAFF. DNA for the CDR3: TGTGCCAGCAGCCGATTGGGGCTGCAGCACTGGTTGAACACTGAAGCTTTCTTT.

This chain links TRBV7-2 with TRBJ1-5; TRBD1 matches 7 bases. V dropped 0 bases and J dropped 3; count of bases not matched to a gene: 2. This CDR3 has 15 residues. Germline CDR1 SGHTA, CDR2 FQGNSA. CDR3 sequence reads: CASSLATGYNQPQHF. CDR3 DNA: TGTGCCAGCAGCTTAGCGACAGGGTACAATCAGCCCCAGCATTTT. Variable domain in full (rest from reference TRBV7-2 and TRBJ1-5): GAGVSQSPSNKVTEKGKDVELRCDPISGHTALYWYRQSLGQGLEFLIYFQGNSAPDKSGLPSDRFSAERTGGSVSTLTIQRTQQEDSAVYLCASSLATGYNQPQHFGDGTRLSIL.

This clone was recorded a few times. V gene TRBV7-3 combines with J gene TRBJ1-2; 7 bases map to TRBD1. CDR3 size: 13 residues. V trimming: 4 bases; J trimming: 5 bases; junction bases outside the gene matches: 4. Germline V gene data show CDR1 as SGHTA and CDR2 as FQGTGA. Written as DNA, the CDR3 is TGTGCCAGCAGCTCTGACAGGGATTATGGCTACACCTTC. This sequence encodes CASSSDRDYGYTF.

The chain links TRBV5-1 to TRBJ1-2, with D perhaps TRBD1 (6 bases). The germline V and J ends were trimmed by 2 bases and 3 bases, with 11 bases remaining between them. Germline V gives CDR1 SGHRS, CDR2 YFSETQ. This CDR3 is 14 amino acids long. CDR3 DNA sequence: TGCGCCAGCAGCTTTGCAGGGGCGGACTATGGCTACACCTTC. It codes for CASSFAGADYGYTF.

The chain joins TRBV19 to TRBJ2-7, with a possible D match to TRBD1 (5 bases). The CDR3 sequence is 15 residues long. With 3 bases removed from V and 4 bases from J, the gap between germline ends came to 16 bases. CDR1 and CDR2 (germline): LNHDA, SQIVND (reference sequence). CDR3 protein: CASSIADSSSYEQYF. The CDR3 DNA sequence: TGTGCCAGTAGTATCGCTGACAGTTCATCGTACGAGCAGTACTTC. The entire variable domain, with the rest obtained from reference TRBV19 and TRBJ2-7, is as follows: DGGITQSPKYLFRKEGQNVTLSCEQNLNHDAMYWYRQDPGQGLRLIYYSQIVNDFQKGDIAEGYSVSREKKESFPLTVTSAQKNPTAFYLCASSIADSSSYEQYFGPGTRLTVT.

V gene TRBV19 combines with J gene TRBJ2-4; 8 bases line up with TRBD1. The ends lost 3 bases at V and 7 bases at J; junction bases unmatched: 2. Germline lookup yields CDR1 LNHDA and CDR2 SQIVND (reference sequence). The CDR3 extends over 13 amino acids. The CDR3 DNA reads TGTGCCAGTAGTATGGACAGGGTTAACATTCAGTACTTC. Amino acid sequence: CASSMDRVNIQYF.

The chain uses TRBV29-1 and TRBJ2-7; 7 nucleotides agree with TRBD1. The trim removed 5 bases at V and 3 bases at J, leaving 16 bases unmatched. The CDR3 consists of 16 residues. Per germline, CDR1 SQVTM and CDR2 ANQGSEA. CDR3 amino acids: CSVLGGVGQTIYEQYF. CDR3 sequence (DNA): TGCAGCGTTCTAGGCGGCGTGGGACAGACAATCTACGAGCAGTACTTC.

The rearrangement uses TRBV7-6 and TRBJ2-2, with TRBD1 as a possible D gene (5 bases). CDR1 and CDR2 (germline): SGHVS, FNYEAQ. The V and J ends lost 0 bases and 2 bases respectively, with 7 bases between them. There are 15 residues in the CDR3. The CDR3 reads CASSLARGNTGELFF. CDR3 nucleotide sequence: TGTGCCAGCAGCTTAGCTAGGGGAAACACCGGGGAGCTGTTTTTT. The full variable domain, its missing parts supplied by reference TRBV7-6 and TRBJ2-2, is GAGVSQSPRYKVTKRGQDVALRCDPISGHVSLYWYRQALGQGPEFLTYFNYEAQQDKSGLPNDRFSAERPEGSISTLTIQRTEQRDSAMYRCASSLARGNTGELFFGEGSRLTVL.

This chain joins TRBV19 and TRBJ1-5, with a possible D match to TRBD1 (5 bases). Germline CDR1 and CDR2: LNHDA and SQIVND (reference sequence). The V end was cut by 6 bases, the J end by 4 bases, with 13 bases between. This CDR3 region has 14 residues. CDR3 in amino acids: CASRLTGINQPQHF. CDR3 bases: TGTGCCAGTAGACTAACAGGTATTAATCAGCCCCAGCATTTT.

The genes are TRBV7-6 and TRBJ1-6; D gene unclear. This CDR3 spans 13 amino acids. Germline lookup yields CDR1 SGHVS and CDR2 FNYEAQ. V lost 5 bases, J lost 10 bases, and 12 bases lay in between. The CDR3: CASSLAGLSPLHF. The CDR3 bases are TGTGCCAGCAGCCTCGCAGGACTCTCACCCCTCCACTTT. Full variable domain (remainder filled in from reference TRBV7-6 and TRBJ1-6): GAGVSQSPRYKVTKRGQDVALRCDPISGHVSLYWYRQALGQGPEFLTYFNYEAQQDKSGLPNDRFSAERPEGSISTLTIQRTEQRDSAMYRCASSLAGLSPLHFGNGTRLTVT.

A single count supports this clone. The CDR3: CASSLGARGRFEKLFF. CDR3 in DNA: TGTGCCAGCAGCTTGGGAGCCAGGGGGCGATTTGAAAAACTGTTTTTT. The chain has TRBV5-5 and TRBJ1-4, with 8 bases lining up with TRBD1. CDR1 SGHKS and CDR2 YYEKEE come from the germline V gene (reference sequence). The J segment lost 7 bases and the V segment lost 0 bases, leaving 8 bases of the junction unmatched. This CDR3 is built from 16 residues.

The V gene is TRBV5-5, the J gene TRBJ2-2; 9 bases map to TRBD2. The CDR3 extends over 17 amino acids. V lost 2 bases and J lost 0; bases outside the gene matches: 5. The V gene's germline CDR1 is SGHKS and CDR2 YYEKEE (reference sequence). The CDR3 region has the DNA TGTGCCAGCAGCTTCTTAGCGGGGGAACCGAACACCGGGGAGCTGTTTTTT. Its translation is CASSFLAGEPNTGELFF.

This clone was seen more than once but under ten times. In DNA, the CDR3 is TGTGCCAGTAGTCCTACTCTTTCATGGGACAGCTACAATGAGCAGTTCTTC. Translating it yields CASSPTLSWDSYNEQFF. The chain employs TRBV19 and TRBJ2-1, with TRBD1 matching over 7 bases. With V trimmed by 5 bases and J by 3 bases, 13 bases remained unmatched. The CDR3 has 17 amino acids. Germline CDR1 and CDR2: LNHDA and SQIVND (reference sequence).

The chain's CDR3 is CASSVTGPRRETQYF. The CDR3 DNA is TGTGCCAGCAGCGTTACTGGGCCCCGAAGGGAGACCCAGTACTTC. The V call is TRBV5-4, the J call TRBJ2-5; no clear D. With 4 bases removed from V and 5 bases from J, the gap between germline ends came to 18 bases. The germline V gene encodes CDR1 SGHNT and CDR2 YYREEE (reference sequence). The CDR3 covers 15 residues.

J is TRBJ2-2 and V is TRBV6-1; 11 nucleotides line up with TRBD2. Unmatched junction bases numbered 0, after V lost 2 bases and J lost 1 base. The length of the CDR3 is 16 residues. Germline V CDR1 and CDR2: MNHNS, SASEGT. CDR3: CASSELAGGNTGELFF. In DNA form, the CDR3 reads TGTGCCAGCAGTGAACTAGCGGGGGGGAACACCGGGGAGCTGTTTTTT.

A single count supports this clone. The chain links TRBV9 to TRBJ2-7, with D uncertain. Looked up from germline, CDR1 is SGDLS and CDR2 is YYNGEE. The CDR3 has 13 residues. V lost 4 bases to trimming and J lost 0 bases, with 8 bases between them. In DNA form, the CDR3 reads TGTGCCAGCAGCCGAGGCTACTCCTACGAGCAGTACTTC. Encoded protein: CASSRGYSYEQYF. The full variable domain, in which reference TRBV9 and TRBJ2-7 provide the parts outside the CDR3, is DSGVTQTPKHLITATGQRVTLRCSPRSGDLSVYWYQQSLDQGLQFLIQYYNGEERAKGNILERFSAQQFPDLHSELNLSSLELGDSALYFCASSRGYSYEQYFGPGTRLTVT.